This T cell receptor beta chain was obtained from a study of Tregs in tolerant kidney transplant recipients. Trimming cost V 2 bases and J 3 bases, with 11 bases left between them. CDR1 and CDR2 from the germline V gene are MNHNS and SASEGT. CDR3 size: 15 residues. Measured with immunoSEQ multiplex PCR; TCRdb has only the in-frame clones, and not every one. The sample includes about 14,000 clones, more than 90% seen only once; the top ten take 13%. The clonotype comes from a human donor in good health. Source material: CD8+ T cells from blood. The chain recombines TRBV6-1 with TRBJ2-1, with D possibly called TRBD1 or TRBD2 (6 bases each). The CDR3 sequence is CASSELGGSYNEQFF. The CDR3 bases are TGTGCCAGCAGTGAACTGGGGGGCAGCTACAATGAGCAGTTCTTC.